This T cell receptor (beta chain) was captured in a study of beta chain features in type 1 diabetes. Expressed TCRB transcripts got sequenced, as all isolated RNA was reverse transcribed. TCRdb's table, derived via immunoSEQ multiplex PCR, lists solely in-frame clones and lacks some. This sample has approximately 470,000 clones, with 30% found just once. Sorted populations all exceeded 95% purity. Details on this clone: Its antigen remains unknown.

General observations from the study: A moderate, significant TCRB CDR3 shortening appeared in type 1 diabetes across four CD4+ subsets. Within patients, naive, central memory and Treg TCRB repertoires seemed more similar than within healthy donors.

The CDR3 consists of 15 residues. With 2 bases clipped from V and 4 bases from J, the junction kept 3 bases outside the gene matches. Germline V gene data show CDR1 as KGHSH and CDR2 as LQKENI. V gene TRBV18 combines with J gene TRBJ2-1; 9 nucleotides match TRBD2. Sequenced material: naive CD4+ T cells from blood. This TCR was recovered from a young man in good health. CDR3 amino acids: CASSPGSGRYNEQFF. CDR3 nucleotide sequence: TGTGCCAGCTCACCAGGCAGCGGGAGGTACAATGAGCAGTTCTTC. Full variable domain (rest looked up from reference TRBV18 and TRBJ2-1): NAGVMQNPRHLVRRRGQEARLRCSPMKGHSHVYWYRQLPEEGLKFMVYLQKENIIDESGMPKERFSAEFPKEGPSILRIQQVVRGDSAAYFCASSPGSGRYNEQFFGPGTRLTVL.